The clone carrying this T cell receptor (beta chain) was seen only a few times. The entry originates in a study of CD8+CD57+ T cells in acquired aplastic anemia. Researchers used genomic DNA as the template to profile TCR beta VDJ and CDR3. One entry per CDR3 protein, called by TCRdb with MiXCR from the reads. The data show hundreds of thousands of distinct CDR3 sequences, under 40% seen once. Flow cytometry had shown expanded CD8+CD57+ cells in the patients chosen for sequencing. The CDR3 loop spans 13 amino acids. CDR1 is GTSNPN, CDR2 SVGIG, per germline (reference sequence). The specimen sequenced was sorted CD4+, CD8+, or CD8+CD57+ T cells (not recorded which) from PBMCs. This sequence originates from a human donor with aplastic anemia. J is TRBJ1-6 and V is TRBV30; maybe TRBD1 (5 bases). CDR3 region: CAGTGASHSPLHF. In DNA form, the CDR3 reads TGTGCAGGGACCGGGGCTTCTCATTCACCCCTCCACTTT. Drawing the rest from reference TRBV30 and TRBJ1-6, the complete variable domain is SQTIHQWPATLVQPVGSPLSLECTVEGTSNPNLYWYRQAAGRGLQLLFYSVGIGQISSEVPQNLSASRPQDRQFILSSKKLLLSDSGFYLCAGTGASHSPLHFGNGTRLTVT.